The 2 T cell receptor beta chains listed next were all sequenced from one sample in a study of T-cell reconstitution after alpha-beta-depleted transplantation in children. TCRbeta library preparation incorporated unique molecular identifiers. TCRdb reanalysed the PCR reads using MiXCR and keeps one entry per CDR3 protein. The table shows around 480,000 distinct CDR3 sequences, with approximately 32% occurring only once. Sequenced here: PBMCs from the stem cell graft donor, sampled from the stem cell graft. These TCRs come from a human donor who donated a stem cell graft to a child with aplastic anemia.

This clonotype has just a few counts. The rearrangement uses TRBV7-2 and TRBJ1-3; TRBD1 matches at 9 bases. Germline CDR1 is SGHTA and CDR2 is FQGNSA. The CDR3 spans 15 residues. V lost 5 bases, J lost 4 bases, and 6 bases stayed unmatched. The CDR3 DNA sequence: TGTGCCAGCAGCGACAGGGGGGCGTCAGGAAACACCATATATTTT. It is translated as CASSDRGASGNTIYF.

V is TRBV6-2 or TRBV6-3 and J is TRBJ2-7; 9 bases are a match to TRBD2. This CDR3 is built from 18 residues. The junction had 11 bases not matched to a gene; V was cut back by 0 bases and J by 2 bases. CDR1 is MNHEY, CDR2 SVGEGT, per germline. Written as DNA, the CDR3 is TGTGCCAGCAGTTACTCGGCGACTAGCGGCAAACCTACCTACGAGCAGTACTTC. This translates into CASSYSATSGKPTYEQYF.